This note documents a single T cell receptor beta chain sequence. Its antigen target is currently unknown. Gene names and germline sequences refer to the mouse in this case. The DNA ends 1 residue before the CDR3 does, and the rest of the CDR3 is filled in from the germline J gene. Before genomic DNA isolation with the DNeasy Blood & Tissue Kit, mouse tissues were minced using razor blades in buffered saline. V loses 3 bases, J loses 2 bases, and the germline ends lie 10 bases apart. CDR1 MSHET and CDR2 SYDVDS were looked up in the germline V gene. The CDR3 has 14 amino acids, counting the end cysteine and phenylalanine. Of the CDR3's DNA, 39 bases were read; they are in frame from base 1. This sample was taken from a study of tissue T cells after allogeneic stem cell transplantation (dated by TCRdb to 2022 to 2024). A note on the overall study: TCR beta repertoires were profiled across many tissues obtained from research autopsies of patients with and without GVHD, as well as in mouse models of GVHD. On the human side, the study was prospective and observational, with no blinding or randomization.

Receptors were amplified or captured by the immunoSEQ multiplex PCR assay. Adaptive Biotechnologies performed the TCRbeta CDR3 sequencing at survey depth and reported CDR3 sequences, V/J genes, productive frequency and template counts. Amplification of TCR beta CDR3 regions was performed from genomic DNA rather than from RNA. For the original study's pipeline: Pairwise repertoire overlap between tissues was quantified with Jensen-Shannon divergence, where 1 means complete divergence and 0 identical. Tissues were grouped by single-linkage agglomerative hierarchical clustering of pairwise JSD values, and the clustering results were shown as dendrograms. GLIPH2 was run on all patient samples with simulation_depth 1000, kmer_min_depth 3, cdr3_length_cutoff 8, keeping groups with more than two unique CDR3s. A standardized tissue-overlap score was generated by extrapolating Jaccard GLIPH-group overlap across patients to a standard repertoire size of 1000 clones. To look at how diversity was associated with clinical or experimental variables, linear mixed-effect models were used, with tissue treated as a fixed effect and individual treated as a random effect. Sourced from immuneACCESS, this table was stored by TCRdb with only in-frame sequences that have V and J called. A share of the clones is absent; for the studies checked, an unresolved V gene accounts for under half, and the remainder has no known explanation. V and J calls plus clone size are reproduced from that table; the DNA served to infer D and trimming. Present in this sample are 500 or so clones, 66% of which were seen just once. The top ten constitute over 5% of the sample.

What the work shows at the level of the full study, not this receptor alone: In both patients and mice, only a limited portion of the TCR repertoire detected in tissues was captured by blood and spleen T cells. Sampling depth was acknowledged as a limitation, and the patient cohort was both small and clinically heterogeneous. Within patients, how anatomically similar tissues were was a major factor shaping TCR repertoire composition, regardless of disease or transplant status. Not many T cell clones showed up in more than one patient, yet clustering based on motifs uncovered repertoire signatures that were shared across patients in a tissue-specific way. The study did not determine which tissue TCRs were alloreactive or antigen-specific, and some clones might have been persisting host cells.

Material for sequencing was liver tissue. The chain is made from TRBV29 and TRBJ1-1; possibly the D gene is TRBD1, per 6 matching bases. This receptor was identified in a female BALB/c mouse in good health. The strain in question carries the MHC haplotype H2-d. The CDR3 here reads CASSFQGINTEVFF. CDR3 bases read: TGTGCTAGCAGTTTCCAGGGGATTAACACAGAAGTCTTC.